This T cell receptor beta chain was captured by sequencing in a study of blood T cell repertoires in COVID-19. Background on the study: Acute and convalescent COVID-19 samples came from the United States, Italy and Spain. T cells, B-cell-depleted T cells, or PBMCs supplied cDNA or gDNA.

Original analysis: Amplification of reference gene primers was used by the study to estimate nucleated cell counts. Produced via immunoSEQ multiplex PCR; TCRdb's table is partial and in-frame only. Clone size and the V and J calls come from that table; the DNA yielded D and trimming. The data contain fewer than 350,000 clones, around 90% of them singletons. The CDR3 loop spans 18 amino acids. Germline-derived CDR1 and CDR2 are LNHDA and SQIVND (reference sequence). V lost 0 bases and J lost 6; bases outside the gene matches: 10. Categorization into cohorts depended on clinical history that participants reported.

The sample taken for sequencing was PBMCs or T cells enriched from blood (not recorded which). This clonotype was sampled from a young woman with acute COVID-19. The chain couples TRBV19 to TRBJ2-4, with TRBD2 matching over 11 bases. DNA of the CDR3: TGTGCCAGTAGTATAGACAGCGGACTAGCGGGTGAGGGAAACATTCAGTACTTC. Translated: CASSIDSGLAGEGNIQYF.